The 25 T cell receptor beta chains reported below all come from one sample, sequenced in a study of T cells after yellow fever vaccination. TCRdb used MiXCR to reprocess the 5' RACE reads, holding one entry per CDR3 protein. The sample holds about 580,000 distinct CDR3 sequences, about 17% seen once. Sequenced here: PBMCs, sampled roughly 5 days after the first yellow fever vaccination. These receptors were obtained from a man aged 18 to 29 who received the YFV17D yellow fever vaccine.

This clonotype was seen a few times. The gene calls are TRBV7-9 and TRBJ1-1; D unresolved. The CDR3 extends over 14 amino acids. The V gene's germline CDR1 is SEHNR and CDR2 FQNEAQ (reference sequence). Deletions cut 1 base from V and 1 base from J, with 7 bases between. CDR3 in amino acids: CASSLVGRNTEAFF. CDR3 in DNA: TGTGCCAGCAGCTTAGTAGGGCGGAACACTGAAGCTTTCTTT. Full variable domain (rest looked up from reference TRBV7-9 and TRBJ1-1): DTGVSQNPRHKITKRGQNVTFRCDPISEHNRLYWYRQTLGQGPEFLTYFQNEAQLEKSRLLSDRFSAERPKGSFSTLEIQRTEQGDSAMYLCASSLVGRNTEAFFGQGTRLTVV.

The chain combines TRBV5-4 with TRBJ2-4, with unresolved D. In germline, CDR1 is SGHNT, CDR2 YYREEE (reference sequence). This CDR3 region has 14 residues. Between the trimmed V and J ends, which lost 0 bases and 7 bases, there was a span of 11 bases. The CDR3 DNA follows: TGTGCCAGCAGCTTGGGCGGCCTAGGGAACATTCAGTACTTC. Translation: CASSLGGLGNIQYF.

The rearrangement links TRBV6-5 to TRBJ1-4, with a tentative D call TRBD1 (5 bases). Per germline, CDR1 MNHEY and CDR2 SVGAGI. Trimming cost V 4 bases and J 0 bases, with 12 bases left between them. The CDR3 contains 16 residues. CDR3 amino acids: CASSSGTQATNEKLFF. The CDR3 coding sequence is TGTGCCAGCAGTTCCGGGACGCAGGCAACTAATGAAAAACTGTTTTTT.

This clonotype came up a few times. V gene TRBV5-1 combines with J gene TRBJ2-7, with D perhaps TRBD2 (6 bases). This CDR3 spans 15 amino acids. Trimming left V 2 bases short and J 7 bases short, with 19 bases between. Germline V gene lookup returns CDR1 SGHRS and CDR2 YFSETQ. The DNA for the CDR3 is TGCGCCAGCAGCTTCCCTCGGGACTCAAAGGTAGAGCAGTACTTC. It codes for CASSFPRDSKVEQYF.

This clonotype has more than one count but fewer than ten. CDR3 bases: TGTGCCAGCAGTTGGACTAGCGCGTCCTACGAGCAGTACTTC. It translates to CASSWTSASYEQYF. This chain joins TRBV12-3 or TRBV12-4 and TRBJ2-7, with 9 bases aligning to TRBD2. CDR3 size: 14 residues. Trimming took 4 bases from V and 1 from J; bases not matched to a gene: 2.

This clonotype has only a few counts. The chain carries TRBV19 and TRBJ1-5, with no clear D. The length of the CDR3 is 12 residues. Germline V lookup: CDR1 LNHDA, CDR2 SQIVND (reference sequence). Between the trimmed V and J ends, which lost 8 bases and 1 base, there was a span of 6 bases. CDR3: CASHISNQPQHF. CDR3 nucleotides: TGTGCCAGTCACATAAGCAATCAGCCCCAGCATTTT. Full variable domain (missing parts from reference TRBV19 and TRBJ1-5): DGGITQSPKYLFRKEGQNVTLSCEQNLNHDAMYWYRQDPGQGLRLIYYSQIVNDFQKGDIAEGYSVSREKKESFPLTVTSAQKNPTAFYLCASHISNQPQHFGDGTRLSIL.

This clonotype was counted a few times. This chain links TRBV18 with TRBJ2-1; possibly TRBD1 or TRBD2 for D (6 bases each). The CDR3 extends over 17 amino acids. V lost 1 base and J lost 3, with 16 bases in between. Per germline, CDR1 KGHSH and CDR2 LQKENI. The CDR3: CASSPHYLRGDYNEQFF. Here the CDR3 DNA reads TGTGCCAGCTCACCACACTATCTAAGGGGGGACTACAATGAGCAGTTCTTC.

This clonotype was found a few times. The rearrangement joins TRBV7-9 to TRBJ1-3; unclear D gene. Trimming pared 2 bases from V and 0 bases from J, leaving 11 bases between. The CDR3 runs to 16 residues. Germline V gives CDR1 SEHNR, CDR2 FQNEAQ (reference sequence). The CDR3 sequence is CASSLPAFRSGNTIYF. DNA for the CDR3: TGTGCCAGCAGCTTACCAGCCTTTCGCTCTGGAAACACCATATATTTT.

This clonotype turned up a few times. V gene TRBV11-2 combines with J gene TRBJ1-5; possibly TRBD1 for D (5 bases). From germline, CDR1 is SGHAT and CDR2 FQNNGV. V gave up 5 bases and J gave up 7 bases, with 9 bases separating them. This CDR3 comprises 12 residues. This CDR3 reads CASSGRGQPQHF. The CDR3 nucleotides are TGTGCCAGCAGCGGGAGGGGACAGCCCCAGCATTTT. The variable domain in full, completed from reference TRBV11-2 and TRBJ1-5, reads EAGVAQSPRYKIIEKRQSVAFWCNPISGHATLYWYQQILGQGPKLLIQFQNNGVVDDSQLPKDRFSAERLKGVDSTLKIQPAKLEDSAVYLCASSGRGQPQHFGDGTRLSIL.

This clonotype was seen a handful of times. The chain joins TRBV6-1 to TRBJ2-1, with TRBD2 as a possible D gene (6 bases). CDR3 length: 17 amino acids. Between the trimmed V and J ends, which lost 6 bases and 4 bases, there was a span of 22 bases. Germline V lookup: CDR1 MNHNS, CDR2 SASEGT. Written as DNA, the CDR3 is TGTGCCAGCAGCCGTAACTGGGGGATGGGGGGTTACAATGAGCAGTTCTTC. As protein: CASSRNWGMGGYNEQFF.

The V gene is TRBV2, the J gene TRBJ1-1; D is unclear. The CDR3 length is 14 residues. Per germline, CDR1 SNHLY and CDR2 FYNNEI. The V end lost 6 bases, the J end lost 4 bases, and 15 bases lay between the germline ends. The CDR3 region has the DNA TGTGCCAGCAGGGGGAACGCGGGGAGCACTGAAGCTTTCTTT. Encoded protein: CASRGNAGSTEAFF.

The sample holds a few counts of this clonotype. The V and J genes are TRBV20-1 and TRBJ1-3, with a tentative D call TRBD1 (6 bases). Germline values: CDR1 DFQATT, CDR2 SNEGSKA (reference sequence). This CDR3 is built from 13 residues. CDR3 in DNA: TGCAGCCTACCGACAGGCGATGGAAACACCATATATTTT. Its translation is CSLPTGDGNTIYF.

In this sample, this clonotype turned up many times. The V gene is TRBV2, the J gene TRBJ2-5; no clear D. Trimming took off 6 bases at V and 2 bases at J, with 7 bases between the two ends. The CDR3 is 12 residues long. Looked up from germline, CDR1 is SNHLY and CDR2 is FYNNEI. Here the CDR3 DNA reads TGTGCCAGCAGGAAAGATCAAGAGACCCAGTACTTC. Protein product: CASRKDQETQYF.

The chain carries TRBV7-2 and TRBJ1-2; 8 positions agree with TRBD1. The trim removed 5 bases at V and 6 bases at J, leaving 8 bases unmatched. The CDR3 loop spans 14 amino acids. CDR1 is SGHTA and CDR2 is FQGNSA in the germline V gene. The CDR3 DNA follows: TGTGCCAGCAGCCCAGACAGGGGATGGGATGGCTACACCTTC. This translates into CASSPDRGWDGYTF.

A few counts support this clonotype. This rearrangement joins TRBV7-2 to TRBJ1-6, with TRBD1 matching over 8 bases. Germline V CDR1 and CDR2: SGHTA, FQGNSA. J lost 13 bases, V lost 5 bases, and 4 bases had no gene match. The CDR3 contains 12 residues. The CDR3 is CASSQDRAPLHF. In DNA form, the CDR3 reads TGTGCCAGCAGCCAGGACAGGGCGCCCCTCCACTTT.

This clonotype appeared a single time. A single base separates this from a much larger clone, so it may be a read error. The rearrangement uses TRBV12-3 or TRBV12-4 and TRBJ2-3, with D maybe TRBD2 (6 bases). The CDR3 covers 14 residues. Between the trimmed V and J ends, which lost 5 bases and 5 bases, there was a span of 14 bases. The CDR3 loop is CASSPRDCGDTQYF. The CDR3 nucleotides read TGTGCCAGCAGTCCCCGGGACTGTGGAGATACGCAGTATTTT.

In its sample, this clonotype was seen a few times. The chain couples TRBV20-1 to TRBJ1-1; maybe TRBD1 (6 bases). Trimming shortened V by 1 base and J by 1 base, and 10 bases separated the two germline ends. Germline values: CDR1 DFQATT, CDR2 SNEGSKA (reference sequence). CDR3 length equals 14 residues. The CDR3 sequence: CSARAGHQNTEAFF. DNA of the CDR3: TGCAGTGCTAGAGCGGGACATCAGAACACTGAAGCTTTCTTT.

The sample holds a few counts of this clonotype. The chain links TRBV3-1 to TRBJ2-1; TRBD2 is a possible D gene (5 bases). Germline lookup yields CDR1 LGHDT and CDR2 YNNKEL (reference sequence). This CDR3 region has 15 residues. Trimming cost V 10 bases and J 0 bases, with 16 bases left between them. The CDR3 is CATSDGVSSYNEQFF. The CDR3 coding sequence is TGTGCCACCTCGGACGGGGTCAGCTCCTACAATGAGCAGTTCTTC.

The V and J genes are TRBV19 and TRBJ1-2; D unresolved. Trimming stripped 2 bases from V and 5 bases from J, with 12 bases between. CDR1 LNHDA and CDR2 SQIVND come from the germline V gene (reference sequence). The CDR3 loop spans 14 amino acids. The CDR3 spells CASSITRNSYGYTF. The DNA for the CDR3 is TGTGCCAGTAGTATAACGCGTAATTCGTATGGCTACACCTTC.

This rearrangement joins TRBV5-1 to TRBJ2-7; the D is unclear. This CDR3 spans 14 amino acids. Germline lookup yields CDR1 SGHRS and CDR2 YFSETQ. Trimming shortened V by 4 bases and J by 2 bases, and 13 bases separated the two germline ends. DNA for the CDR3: TGCGCCAGCAGCCCAGCATCGAGAACCTACGAGCAGTACTTC. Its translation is CASSPASRTYEQYF.

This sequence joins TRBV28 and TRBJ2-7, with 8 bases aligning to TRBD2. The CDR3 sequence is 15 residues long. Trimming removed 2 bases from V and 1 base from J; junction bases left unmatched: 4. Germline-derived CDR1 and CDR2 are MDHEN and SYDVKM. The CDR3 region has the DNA TGTGCCAGCAGTTTACGGGGGGGTTGGTCCTACGAGCAGTACGTC. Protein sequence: CASSLRGGWSYEQYV.

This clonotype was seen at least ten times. Here the CDR3 DNA reads TGTGCCAGCAGAGGACGGGCGAACACTGAAGCTTTCTTT. As protein: CASRGRANTEAFF. The rearrangement links TRBV6-1 to TRBJ1-1; D gene unclear. This CDR3 spans 13 amino acids. CDR1 is MNHNS and CDR2 is SASEGT in the germline V gene. V lost 6 bases, J lost 1 base, and 9 bases lay in between.

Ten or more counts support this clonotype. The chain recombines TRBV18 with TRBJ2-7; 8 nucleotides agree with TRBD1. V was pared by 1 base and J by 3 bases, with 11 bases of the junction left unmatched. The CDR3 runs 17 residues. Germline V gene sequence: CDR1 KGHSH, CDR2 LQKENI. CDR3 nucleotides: TGTGCCAGCTCACCACAATGGGGACAGGAAGGGGGCTACGAGCAGTACTTC. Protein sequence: CASSPQWGQEGGYEQYF.

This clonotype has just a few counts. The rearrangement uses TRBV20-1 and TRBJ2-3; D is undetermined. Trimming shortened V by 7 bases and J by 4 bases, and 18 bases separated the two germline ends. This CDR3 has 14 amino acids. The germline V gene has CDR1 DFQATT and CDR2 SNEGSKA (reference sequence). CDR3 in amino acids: CSGTPPVSPDTQYF. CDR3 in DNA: TGCAGTGGAACGCCCCCCGTCAGCCCAGATACGCAGTATTTT.

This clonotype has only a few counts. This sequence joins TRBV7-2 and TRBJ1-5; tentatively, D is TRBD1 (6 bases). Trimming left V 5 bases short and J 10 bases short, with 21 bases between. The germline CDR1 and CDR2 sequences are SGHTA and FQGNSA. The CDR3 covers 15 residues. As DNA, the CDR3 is TGTGCCAGCAGCCAGGGGCAGATGGGGATCAGCCCCCAGCATTTT. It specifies CASSQGQMGISPQHF. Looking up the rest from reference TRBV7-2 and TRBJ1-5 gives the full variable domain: GAGVSQSPSNKVTEKGKDVELRCDPISGHTALYWYRQSLGQGLEFLIYFQGNSAPDKSGLPSDRFSAERTGGSVSTLTIQRTQQEDSAVYLCASSQGQMGISPQHFGDGTRLSIL.